The sequence of this TCR beta chain was determined in a study of blood T cell repertoires in COVID-19. Study-wide context: PBMCs, B-cell-depleted T cells, or T cells provided the cDNA or gDNA that made up the material.

CDR3 length equals 16 residues. Trimming removed 5 bases from V and 5 bases from J; junction bases left unmatched: 11. Per the germline V gene, CDR1 is LNHDA and CDR2 is SQIVND (reference sequence). Clones were sequenced by immunoSEQ multiplex PCR, and TCRdb holds only the in-frame ones, with some missing. Among fewer than 130,000 clones listed, more than 75% were seen once. The sequencing sample was made of peripheral blood. This chain joins TRBV19 and TRBJ2-7, with 11 bases matching TRBD1. This clonotype was obtained from a woman aged 50 to 60 with acute or convalescent COVID-19. CDR3 amino acids: CASSPHRDRGYHEQYF. In nucleotides, the CDR3 is TGTGCCAGTAGTCCTCACCGGGACAGGGGGTACCACGAGCAGTACTTC.